The 28 T cell receptor beta chains reported below all come from one sample, sequenced in a study of blood T cells in healthy people across ages. A J-beta primer mix and a sample-barcoded 5' primer were used in a second PCR of about 7 to 11 cycles. TCRdb reanalysed the 5' RACE reads using MiXCR and keeps one entry per CDR3 protein. The table has just over 1 million distinct CDR3 sequences, roughly 45% seen once. Input material: blood. Receptor source: a woman aged 55-75 years in good health.

CDR3 loop: CSVEKASGSGSSYEQYF. In nucleotides, the CDR3 is TGCAGCGTTGAGAAGGCTAGCGGGAGTGGGAGCTCCTACGAGCAGTACTTC. The V call is TRBV29-1, the J call TRBJ2-7; 10 bases match TRBD2. The germline V gene has CDR1 SQVTM and CDR2 ANQGSEA. J lost 0 bases, V lost 3 bases, and 11 bases had no gene match. The CDR3 is 17 residues long.

As to this clonotype: One end of the junction is discordant with germline, which a read error may explain. This chain connects TRBV4-1 to TRBJ1-6; D gene unclear. The CDR3 runs to 13 residues. CDR1 is MGHRA, CDR2 YSYEKL, per germline. The chain's CDR3 is CASSQVRNSPLHF. The CDR3 nucleotides read TGTGCCAGCAGCCAAGTGAGAAATTCACCCCTCCACTTT.

This clonotype was seen at least ten times. The rearrangement uses TRBV4-1 and TRBJ1-2; perhaps TRBD1 as D (5 bases). The CDR3 consists of 16 residues. Germline V lookup: CDR1 MGHRA, CDR2 YSYEKL. Trimming stripped 0 bases from V and 1 base from J, with 12 bases between. The CDR3: CASSQEIRTLNYGYTF. Here the CDR3 DNA reads TGCGCCAGCAGCCAAGAGATCCGGACACTTAACTATGGCTACACCTTC.

The chain joins TRBV10-3 to TRBJ2-5; D may match TRBD1 or TRBD2 (5 bases each). Trimming removed 6 bases at V and 11 bases at J, with 19 bases between. The length of the CDR3 is 13 residues. The germline CDR1 and CDR2 sequences are ENHRY and SYGVKD. Here the CDR3 DNA reads TGTGCCATCAGAGCAGGGACCCACAATGAGCAGTACTTC. Its translation is CAIRAGTHNEQYF.

Comment on this clonotype: A much larger clone sits a single nucleotide away, making a read error possible. The chain uses TRBV6-5 and TRBJ1-1; D is unresolved. There are 14 residues in the CDR3. Trimming left V 5 bases short and J 6 bases short, with 16 bases between. Germline CDR1 is MNHEY and CDR2 is SVGAGI. Here the CDR3 reads CASSAAGSFAEAFF. CDR3 in DNA: TGTGCCAGCAGTGCCGCTGGGTCTTTCGCTGAAGCTTTCTTT.

This clonotype was found a few times. The rearrangement joins TRBV20-1 to TRBJ2-2; D call uncertain. V dropped 5 bases and J dropped 5 bases, with 9 bases sitting between them. The germline V gene has CDR1 DFQATT and CDR2 SNEGSKA (reference sequence). This CDR3 spans 12 amino acids. The CDR3 reads CSAPSLTGELFF. In DNA form, the CDR3 reads TGCAGTGCTCCTAGTCTTACCGGGGAGCTGTTTTTT.

This clonotype occurred many times. The CDR3 bases are TGTGCCATCAGAGGGCCTACCCAGGGGGAGGCACCGGGTAATGAGCAGTTCTTC. Amino acid sequence: CAIRGPTQGEAPGNEQFF. The chain employs TRBV10-3 and TRBJ2-1, with D possibly being TRBD1 (7 bases). CDR1 is ENHRY and CDR2 is SYGVKD in the germline V gene. The CDR3 sequence is 18 residues long. Trimming shortened V by 6 bases and J by 7 bases, and 28 bases separated the two germline ends.

J is TRBJ1-3 and V is TRBV11-2, with no clear D. Germline V gene lookup returns CDR1 SGHAT and CDR2 FQNNGV. The CDR3 runs 14 residues. The V and J ends lost 1 base and 3 bases respectively, with 7 bases between them. Written as DNA, the CDR3 is TGTGCCAGCAGCTTAGTCGCAGTTGGAAACACCATATATTTT. This sequence encodes CASSLVAVGNTIYF.

The chain carries TRBV12-3 or TRBV12-4 and TRBJ1-2; 7 bases map to TRBD1. There are 17 residues in the CDR3. Trimming took 4 bases from V and 0 from J; bases not matched to a gene: 11. CDR3 bases: TGTGCCAGCAGTTCCTTCGGAGGGGGCCCGACTAACTATGGCTACACCTTC. It specifies CASSSFGGGPTNYGYTF.

CDR3 in amino acids: CASSDTRQETQYF. The CDR3 DNA sequence: TGTGCCAGCAGTGATACCAGACAAGAGACCCAGTACTTC. The rearrangement joins TRBV6-4 to TRBJ2-5, with D uncertain. Germline V gene sequence: CDR1 MRHNA, CDR2 SNTAGT. The V end lost 3 bases, the J end lost 2 bases, and 7 bases lay between the germline ends. The CDR3 is 13 residues long.

This clonotype was found a few times. This chain uses TRBV5-1 with TRBJ2-1; no definite D call. The CDR3 length is 16 residues. CDR1 SGHRS and CDR2 YFSETQ come from the germline V gene. The V end was cut by 2 bases, the J end by 6 bases, with 18 bases between. The DNA of the CDR3 is TGCGCCAGCAGCTTTCGGTCGGCAGGAACCCTCAATGAGCAGTTCTTC. Its translation: CASSFRSAGTLNEQFF.

On this clonotype: Because the CDR3's place on the DNA is in doubt, the DNA is left out and the CDR3 is given as listed by TCRdb. The chain couples TRBV20-1 to TRBJ2-1; TRBD1, the table's D call, was not compared with the DNA. Germline CDR1 reads DFQATT; CDR2 reads SNEGSKA (reference sequence). The CDR3 is 21 amino acids long, termini counted. The CDR3 spells CSARDQVWSNQPQHFGDEQFF.

This sequence joins TRBV9 and TRBJ2-4, with TRBD1 identical over 9 bases. The better agreement between TRBJ2-7 and the DNA end casts doubt on the J call. CDR3 length equals 14 residues. Looked up from germline, CDR1 is SGDLS and CDR2 is YYNGEE. In nucleotides, the CDR3 is TGTGCCAGCAGCGCCCGGACAGGGGCCCACGAGCAGTACTTC. Encoded protein: CASSARTGAHEQYF.

CDR3 loop: CASSGDSRDYNEQFF. The CDR3 DNA sequence: TGTGCCAGCAGCGGGGACAGCCGAGACTACAATGAGCAGTTCTTC. V gene TRBV2 combines with J gene TRBJ2-1, with TRBD1 matching over 7 bases. From germline, CDR1 is SNHLY and CDR2 FYNNEI. V gave up 6 bases and J gave up 3 bases; unmatched junction bases: 8. The CDR3 contains 15 residues.

The gene calls are TRBV30 and TRBJ1-6; the D gene is possibly TRBD1 (6 bases). Germline V gives CDR1 GTSNPN, CDR2 SVGIG (reference sequence). This CDR3 is built from 11 residues. Trimming took 8 bases from V and 14 from J, leaving 16 bases between them. CDR3 sequence reads: CALITGTTLHF. DNA of the CDR3: TGTGCCCTTATCACAGGGACCACCCTCCACTTT.

The rearrangement uses TRBV6-2 or TRBV6-3 and TRBJ1-1, with unresolved D. The length of the CDR3 is 13 residues. Germline CDR1 and CDR2: MNHEY and SVGEGT. V lost 0 bases, J lost 3 bases, and 5 bases lay in between. The CDR3 nucleotides read TGTGCCAGCAGTTACTCCGCCGACACTGAAGCTTTCTTT. This codes for CASSYSADTEAFF.

In this sample, this clonotype turned up many times. The J gene is TRBJ2-6, the V gene TRBV10-3, with 7 nucleotides matching TRBD1. The CDR3 sequence is 15 residues long. Germline-derived CDR1 and CDR2 are ENHRY and SYGVKD. Trimming at V came to 6 bases and at J to 1 base, leaving 3 bases not matched to a gene. The CDR3 DNA follows: TGTGCCATCAGGCCGACAGGGTCTGGGGCCAACGTCCTGACTTTC. Amino acids: CAIRPTGSGANVLTF.

This clonotype turned up a few times. The chain employs TRBV5-1 and TRBJ2-5; 7 bases line up with TRBD2. Trimming cost V 5 bases and J 3 bases; bases outside gene matches: 4. Germline V gives CDR1 SGHRS, CDR2 YFSETQ. The CDR3 is made up of 13 amino acids. CDR3 coding DNA: TGCGCCAGCAGGCGGGGGACTGAAGAGACCCAGTACTTC. Its protein is CASRRGTEETQYF.

This chain joins TRBV20-1 and TRBJ1-2; D gene uncertain. The CDR3 has 15 amino acids. The V end lost 1 base, the J end lost 5 bases, and 17 bases lay between the germline ends. Germline CDR1 and CDR2: DFQATT and SNEGSKA (reference sequence). The CDR3 sequence is CSARAQEVFGYGYTF. The DNA for the CDR3 is TGCAGTGCTAGAGCCCAAGAAGTATTTGGATATGGCTACACCTTC.

This rearrangement joins TRBV11-3 to TRBJ2-3; perhaps TRBD2 as D (6 bases). Trimming left V 3 bases short and J 4 bases short, with 14 bases between. The CDR3 covers 15 residues. Germline V gives CDR1 SGHNT, CDR2 YENEEA. As DNA, the CDR3 is TGTGCCAGCAGCTTTAGAGGCGGGACGGCAGATACGCAGTATTTT. This codes for CASSFRGGTADTQYF. Complete variable domain (other parts from reference TRBV11-3 and TRBJ2-3): EAGVVQSPRYKIIEKKQPVAFWCNPISGHNTLYWYLQNLGQGPELLIRYENEEAVDDSQLPKDRFSAERLKGVDSTLKIQPAELGDSAVYLCASSFRGGTADTQYFGPGTRLTVL.

The rearrangement uses TRBV5-6 and TRBJ1-5; no reliable D call. In germline, CDR1 is SGHDT, CDR2 YYEEEE. The CDR3 runs 15 residues. V was clipped by 0 bases and J by 6 bases, with 13 bases between them. The CDR3 sequence is CASSLGSAGSQPQHF. In nucleotides, the CDR3 is TGTGCCAGCAGCTTGGGGTCGGCGGGAAGTCAGCCCCAGCATTTT.

This rearrangement joins TRBV20-1 to TRBJ2-1; D remains unclear. The length of the CDR3 is 13 residues. The V end lost 6 bases, the J end lost 8 bases, and 17 bases lay between the germline ends. CDR1 and CDR2 (germline): DFQATT, SNEGSKA (reference sequence). The CDR3 reads CSASPTLNYEQFF. The CDR3 region has the DNA TGCAGTGCGAGCCCTACTCTTAATTATGAGCAGTTCTTC.

This clonotype has only a few counts. The V and J genes are TRBV21-1 and TRBJ2-7; TRBD1 was called by the table and not checked on the DNA. TRBV21-1 is classified as a pseudogene. This CDR3 spans 15 amino acids. CDR3 coding DNA: TGTGCCAGCAGCCCGCCGGGCTCACGGACCGTCGAGCAGTACTTC. Protein product: CASSPPGSRTVEQYF.

This chain links TRBV12-3 or TRBV12-4 with TRBJ2-6, with D hard to call. Trimming took 4 bases from V and 2 from J, leaving 9 bases between them. The CDR3 is 15 amino acids. The CDR3 here is CASSSRAPGANVLTF. As DNA, the CDR3 is TGTGCCAGCAGTTCAAGGGCCCCTGGGGCCAACGTCCTGACTTTC.

In this sample, this clonotype turned up a few times. The rearrangement joins TRBV27 to TRBJ2-5; TRBD2 might be the D (6 bases). CDR1 MNHEY and CDR2 SMNVEV come from the germline V gene (reference sequence). The CDR3 has 14 amino acids. V was trimmed by 3 bases and J by 4 bases, leaving 12 bases between them. CDR3 DNA sequence: TGTGCCAGCAGTTTCGATAGCGGAACAGAGACCCAGTACTTC. This translates into CASSFDSGTETQYF.

Only a few counts were recorded for this clonotype. The V gene is TRBV9, the J gene TRBJ2-7; tentative D call: TRBD2 (6 bases). V dropped 3 bases and J dropped 5 bases, with 24 bases sitting between them. Per germline, CDR1 SGDLS and CDR2 YYNGEE. The CDR3 spans 17 residues. In DNA, the CDR3 is TGTGCCAGCAGCGCCGCCCCTAACTCCGGGGGTCGGAACGAGCAGTACTTC. As protein: CASSAAPNSGGRNEQYF.

CDR3 nucleotide sequence: TGTGCCAGCGGCCACCCGGGGGGAGGTTATGGCTACACCTTC. It yields the protein CASGHPGGGYGYTF. The rearrangement joins TRBV27 to TRBJ1-2; D might be TRBD1 (5 bases). Trimming stripped 8 bases from V and 5 bases from J, with 18 bases between. Germline-derived CDR1 and CDR2 are MNHEY and SMNVEV (reference sequence). This CDR3 has 14 residues.

V gene TRBV20-1 combines with J gene TRBJ2-7, with D possibly TRBD2 on 5 matching bases. The length of the CDR3 is 16 residues. Germline-derived CDR1 and CDR2 are DFQATT and SNEGSKA (reference sequence). V was trimmed by 0 bases and J by 2 bases, leaving 17 bases between them. CDR3 in amino acids: CSARDRTGSNTYEQYF. CDR3 nucleotide sequence: TGCAGTGCTAGAGATAGGACTGGATCGAATACCTACGAGCAGTACTTC.